This T cell receptor beta chain was documented in a study of CD8+ T cells in alopecia areata. Whole-study findings and limits: It was lesional scalp, especially alopecia totalis/universalis, that showed higher clonality than normal scalp.

CDR1 and CDR2 from the germline V gene are LNHNV and YYDKDF (reference sequence). The CDR3 has 15 amino acids. Between the trimmed V and J ends, which lost 0 bases and 7 bases, there was a span of 13 bases. Indicated treatment: oral pan-JAK inhibitor, 5-10 mg twice daily. To note about this clone: Its specificity is not known.

RNA extraction was followed by reverse transcription into cDNA, which acted as the sequencing template. Libraries were prepared by immunoSEQ multiplex PCR; TCRdb keeps only in-frame clonotypes and omits some of them. The top ten hold around 25% of the sample, which has around 110,000 clones, 84% seen once. This receptor was taken from a human donor with alopecia areata. Sequencing used CD8+ T cells sorted from blood, obtained at week 24, from a patient treated with tofacitinib. V gene TRBV15 combines with J gene TRBJ2-1; D not resolved. CDR3 nucleotides: TGTGCCACCAGCAGAGATGCTTTGGTAGTTAATGAGCAGTTCTTC. Residues: CATSRDALVVNEQFF.